These 2 T cell receptor beta chains share one sample of origin, sequenced in a study of cytomegalovirus exposure and HLA in healthy donors. Profiled with immunoSEQ multiplex PCR; TCRdb holds only in-frame clones, not every one. The top ten hold approximately 1% of the sample, which has around 300,000 clones, roughly 85% seen once. Sequenced: PBMCs. The receptors were gathered from a woman between 18 and 30 years old in good health and CMV-seronegative.

The V gene is TRBV4-1, the J gene TRBJ2-7; 8 positions match TRBD1. The V gene end was trimmed by 4 bases and the J gene end by 4 bases; junction bases not matched to a gene: 6. Germline CDR1 is MGHRA and CDR2 is YSYEKL. CDR3 length equals 14 residues. The CDR3 nucleotides are TGCGCCAGCAGCCCTTTGACAGGGGATTACGAGCAGTACTTC. Protein: CASSPLTGDYEQYF.

V gene TRBV9 combines with J gene TRBJ1-6, with D perhaps matching TRBD1 (5 bases). The CDR3 consists of 15 residues. The V end lost 4 bases, the J end lost 9 bases, and 17 bases lay between the germline ends. Germline lookup yields CDR1 SGDLS and CDR2 YYNGEE. CDR3 sequence (DNA): TGTGCCAGCAGCACTTCCTCCCTAAGGGGTTCACCCCTCCACTTT. This sequence encodes CASSTSSLRGSPLHF.